These T cell receptor beta chains were read from a single sample in a study of OX40 agonist ivuxolimab in advanced cancers. The data were produced by immunoSEQ multiplex PCR, yet TCRdb's version contains in-frame clones alone and is incomplete. The table includes roughly 19,000 clones, approximately 84% detected once. The sequencing used CD4+ or CD8+ T cells sorted from blood, collected in a trial of the OX40 agonist ivuxolimab. These receptors came from an adult with an advanced solid tumor such as melanoma, head and neck, liver or kidney cancer. The CDR3 runs from the conserved cysteine through the conserved F or W. The order of the fields is clone size, V gene, D gene, J gene, CDR3 protein, CDR3 DNA. D genes are given only for firm matches. Only some rows state a clone size, as once, few, many or a class for expanded clones.

clone_size: .; v_call: TRBV6-1; d_call: .; j_call: TRBJ2-1; cdr3_aa: CASSEGATSYNEQFF; cdr3_nt: TGTGCCAGCAGTGAAGGGGCGACCTCCTACAATGAGCAGTTCTTC
clone_size: .; v_call: TRBV4-2; d_call: TRBD1; j_call: TRBJ2-1; cdr3_aa: CASSLTDGQGEGNEQFF; cdr3_nt: TGTGCCAGCAGCCTGACGGATGGACAGGGGGAGGGCAATGAGCAGTTCTTC
clone_size: .; v_call: TRBV30; d_call: .; j_call: TRBJ1-1; cdr3_aa: CAWSGQGGWVTEAFF; cdr3_nt: TGTGCCTGGAGTGGACAAGGGGGGTGGGTCACTGAAGCTTTCTTT
clone_size: .; v_call: TRBV6-1; d_call: TRBD2; j_call: TRBJ2-7; cdr3_aa: CASSGTGGYEQYF; cdr3_nt: TGTGCCAGCAGTGGGACGGGGGGTTACGAGCAGTACTTC
clone_size: .; v_call: TRBV19; d_call: .; j_call: TRBJ1-6; cdr3_aa: CAAGDGTPLHF; cdr3_nt: TGTGCCGCCGGGGATGGGACACCCCTCCACTTT
clone_size: few; v_call: TRBV7-6; d_call: .; j_call: TRBJ1-1; cdr3_aa: CASSLAPTENTEAFF; cdr3_nt: TGTGCCAGCAGCTTAGCGCCTACGGAGAACACTGAAGCTTTCTTT
clone_size: .; v_call: TRBV6-1; d_call: TRBD1; j_call: TRBJ1-2; cdr3_aa: CASSLGQSYGYTF; cdr3_nt: TGTGCCAGCAGCCTGGGACAGTCCTATGGCTACACCTTC
clone_size: .; v_call: TRBV7-6; d_call: TRBD2; j_call: TRBJ2-5; cdr3_aa: CASSPTTSGALLWGETQYF; cdr3_nt: TGTGCCAGCAGCCCGACGACTAGCGGGGCCCTACTTTGGGGAGAGACCCAGTACTTC
clone_size: .; v_call: TRBV29-1; d_call: TRBD2; j_call: TRBJ2-7; cdr3_aa: CSVDTVVAGGDEQYF; cdr3_nt: TGCAGCGTTGATACCGTGGTAGCGGGGGGTGACGAGCAGTACTTC
clone_size: .; v_call: TRBV6-1; d_call: .; j_call: TRBJ1-3; cdr3_aa: CASRPTEHSGNTIYF; cdr3_nt: TGTGCCAGCAGACCAACGGAACACTCTGGAAACACCATATATTTT
clone_size: .; v_call: TRBV4-1; d_call: .; j_call: TRBJ2-1; cdr3_aa: CASSEKLGRNEQFF; cdr3_nt: TGCGCCAGCAGCGAAAAGCTCGGCCGCAATGAGCAGTTCTTC
clone_size: .; v_call: TRBV11-2; d_call: .; j_call: TRBJ2-7; cdr3_aa: CASSLGGNSYEQYF; cdr3_nt: TGTGCCAGCAGCTTAGGCGGCAACTCCTACGAGCAGTACTTC
clone_size: .; v_call: TRBV11-2; d_call: .; j_call: TRBJ1-1; cdr3_aa: CASSLGAGYEAFF; cdr3_nt: TGTGCCAGCAGCTTAGGAGCAGGTTATGAAGCTTTCTTT
clone_size: .; v_call: TRBV6-1; d_call: TRBD2; j_call: TRBJ2-5; cdr3_aa: CASSVGLAGRQETQYF; cdr3_nt: TGTGCCAGCAGTGTCGGACTAGCGGGGCGTCAAGAGACCCAGTACTTC
clone_size: .; v_call: TRBV19; d_call: .; j_call: TRBJ1-3; cdr3_aa: CASSPGNTIYF; cdr3_nt: TGTGCCAGTTCCCCCGGAAACACCATATATTTT
clone_size: .; v_call: TRBV4-2; d_call: .; j_call: TRBJ2-3; cdr3_aa: CASSQDFGGGTDTQYF; cdr3_nt: TGTGCCAGCAGCCAAGATTTTGGGGGCGGCACAGATACGCAGTATTTT
clone_size: .; v_call: TRBV27; d_call: .; j_call: TRBJ2-3; cdr3_aa: CASSPVPVVGVSLDTQYF; cdr3_nt: TGTGCCAGCAGCCCAGTTCCGGTGGTAGGGGTATCCCTAGATACGCAGTATTTT
clone_size: .; v_call: TRBV28; d_call: TRBD1; j_call: TRBJ1-2; cdr3_aa: CASSSGTGANYGYTF; cdr3_nt: TGTGCCAGCAGCAGTGGGACAGGGGCTAACTATGGCTACACCTTC
clone_size: .; v_call: TRBV4-2; d_call: .; j_call: TRBJ2-2; cdr3_aa: CASSARGHDTGELFF; cdr3_nt: TGTGCCAGCAGCGCTCGAGGGCACGACACCGGGGAGCTGTTTTTT
clone_size: .; v_call: TRBV27; d_call: .; j_call: TRBJ1-5; cdr3_aa: CASGNLGPWPQHF; cdr3_nt: TGTGCCAGCGGTAACTTGGGGCCTTGGCCCCAGCATTTT
clone_size: .; v_call: TRBV11-2; d_call: .; j_call: TRBJ2-5; cdr3_aa: CASSFAIEETQYF; cdr3_nt: TGTGCCAGCAGCTTTGCAATCGAGGAGACCCAGTACTTC
clone_size: .; v_call: TRBV5-4; d_call: TRBD1; j_call: TRBJ1-6; cdr3_aa: CASSRQGGNSPLHF; cdr3_nt: TGTGCCAGCAGCCGACAGGGCGGTAATTCACCCCTCCACTTT
clone_size: few; v_call: TRBV29-1; d_call: .; j_call: TRBJ2-2; cdr3_aa: CSVEDPGRVAGELFF; cdr3_nt: TGCAGCGTTGAAGATCCAGGGAGAGTGGCCGGGGAGCTGTTTTTT
clone_size: once; v_call: TRBV15; d_call: .; j_call: TRBJ2-6; cdr3_aa: CATSPSGSGANVLTF; cdr3_nt: TGTGCCACCAGCCCGAGCGGGTCAGGAGCCAACGTCCTGACTTTC
clone_size: .; v_call: TRBV28; d_call: .; j_call: TRBJ1-2; cdr3_aa: CASSWRGGANGYTF; cdr3_nt: TGTGCCAGCAGTTGGAGGGGAGGGGCCAATGGCTACACCTTC
clone_size: .; v_call: TRBV7-3; d_call: .; j_call: TRBJ2-5; cdr3_aa: CASSPSSLETQYF; cdr3_nt: TGTGCCAGCAGCCCGAGCTCCCTAGAGACCCAGTACTTC
clone_size: .; v_call: TRBV27; d_call: .; j_call: TRBJ1-1; cdr3_aa: CASSWASGTEAFF; cdr3_nt: TGTGCCAGCAGTTGGGCCTCCGGGACTGAAGCTTTCTTT
clone_size: .; v_call: TRBV5-4; d_call: TRBD1; j_call: TRBJ1-5; cdr3_aa: CASSFVDRVPNQPQHF; cdr3_nt: TGTGCCAGCAGCTTCGTGGACAGGGTTCCCAATCAGCCCCAGCATTTT
clone_size: .; v_call: TRBV9; d_call: TRBD1; j_call: TRBJ2-7; cdr3_aa: CASSVAGTGGHEQYF; cdr3_nt: TGTGCCAGCAGCGTGGCCGGGACAGGGGGTCACGAGCAGTACTTC
clone_size: .; v_call: TRBV5-4; d_call: .; j_call: TRBJ1-1; cdr3_aa: CASSLDKTRTEAFF; cdr3_nt: TGTGCCAGCAGCCTTGACAAGACGAGGACTGAAGCTTTCTTT
clone_size: .; v_call: TRBV6-5; d_call: .; j_call: TRBJ1-5; cdr3_aa: CASSYGAPHHPQHF; cdr3_nt: TGTGCCAGCAGTTACGGGGCCCCGCATCACCCCCAGCATTTT
clone_size: .; v_call: TRBV9; d_call: TRBD1; j_call: TRBJ2-7; cdr3_aa: CASSGGGQGPSYEQYF; cdr3_nt: TGTGCCAGCAGCGGCGGGGGACAGGGTCCTTCCTACGAGCAGTACTTC
clone_size: .; v_call: TRBV27; d_call: .; j_call: TRBJ1-1; cdr3_aa: CASSPLGEVAEAFF; cdr3_nt: TGTGCCAGCAGTCCCCTAGGTGAAGTGGCTGAAGCTTTCTTT
clone_size: .; v_call: TRBV6-6; d_call: .; j_call: TRBJ1-5; cdr3_aa: CASSPWGSDQPQHF; cdr3_nt: TGTGCCAGCAGTCCTTGGGGGTCTGATCAGCCCCAGCATTTT
clone_size: .; v_call: TRBV6-6; d_call: .; j_call: TRBJ1-6; cdr3_aa: CASTPGQVNNSPLHF; cdr3_nt: TGTGCCAGCACCCCAGGTCAGGTTAATAATTCACCCCTCCACTTT
clone_size: .; v_call: TRBV6-1; d_call: TRBD2; j_call: TRBJ2-7; cdr3_aa: CASSSQRGPFLEQYF; cdr3_nt: TGTGCCAGCAGTTCCCAGCGGGGGCCTTTCTTGGAGCAGTACTTC
clone_size: .; v_call: TRBV19; d_call: TRBD2; j_call: TRBJ2-4; cdr3_aa: CASSIPLAGGPAKNIQYF; cdr3_nt: TGTGCCAGTAGTATCCCACTAGCGGGGGGGCCAGCCAAAAACATTCAGTACTTC
clone_size: .; v_call: TRBV2; d_call: .; j_call: TRBJ1-1; cdr3_aa: CASSETGLNTEAFF; cdr3_nt: TGTGCCAGCAGCGAGACAGGTCTGAACACTGAAGCTTTCTTT
clone_size: .; v_call: TRBV19; d_call: .; j_call: TRBJ1-1; cdr3_aa: CASTFPPQEAFF; cdr3_nt: TGTGCCAGTACTTTCCCCCCCCAGGAAGCTTTCTTT
clone_size: .; v_call: TRBV19; d_call: TRBD1; j_call: TRBJ1-5; cdr3_aa: CASNDRGLNQPQHF; cdr3_nt: TGTGCCAGTAACGACAGGGGCCTCAATCAGCCCCAGCATTTT
clone_size: .; v_call: TRBV9; d_call: .; j_call: TRBJ2-2; cdr3_aa: CASSVVGLSNTGELFF; cdr3_nt: TGTGCCAGCAGCGTAGTCGGACTTTCAAACACCGGGGAGCTGTTTTTT
clone_size: .; v_call: TRBV28; d_call: .; j_call: TRBJ2-7; cdr3_aa: CASSLWQQGDAEQYF; cdr3_nt: TGTGCCAGCAGTTTATGGCAACAGGGTGACGCCGAGCAGTACTTC
clone_size: .; v_call: TRBV13; d_call: .; j_call: TRBJ2-7; cdr3_aa: CASSLGYSYEQYF; cdr3_nt: TGTGCCAGCAGCTTAGGTTATTCCTACGAGCAGTACTTC
clone_size: .; v_call: TRBV6-6; d_call: .; j_call: TRBJ1-5; cdr3_aa: CASSYLQGQPQHF; cdr3_nt: TGTGCCAGCAGTTACTTACAGGGTCAGCCCCAGCATTTT
clone_size: .; v_call: TRBV11-3; d_call: .; j_call: TRBJ2-7; cdr3_aa: CASSLGGTTYEQYF; cdr3_nt: TGTGCCAGCAGCCTAGGGGGGACGACCTACGAGCAGTACTTC